This T cell receptor beta chain was sequenced during a study of T cells in Graves' hyperthyroidism and ophthalmopathy. The overall study: Upon initial diagnosis and before any treatment, peripheral blood was collected. Study outcomes and limitations: Within blood appeared most thyroid clonotypes that had expanded above 0.001. Ophthalmopathy prediction by the model preceded onset by a median about 6.3 months.

RNA transcripts yielded amplified TCR beta CDR3 regions. First-round RT-PCR of the TCR CDR3 relied on the HTBI primer set. TCRdb re-analysed the multiplex PCR reads in MiXCR, keeping a single row per CDR3 protein. The sample yields about 410,000 distinct CDR3 sequences, roughly 15% seen once. This clonotype was recorded at least ten times. Its antigen is still unknown. Clinical symptoms, serum thyroxine and TRAb, thyroid ultrasound and orbital computed tomography were used for the diagnoses. This TCR was recovered from a young man with Graves' ophthalmopathy. The sequenced material came from blood.

The CDR3 sequence: CATHEGLAGTGELFF. In DNA form, the CDR3 reads TGCGCCACCCATGAGGGACTAGCAGGCACCGGGGAGCTGTTTTTT. V gene TRBV5-1 combines with J gene TRBJ2-2; 9 bases match TRBD2. J gave up 4 bases and V 9 bases, and 10 bases lay outside the gene matches. The CDR3 contains 15 residues. Germline V gives CDR1 SGHRS, CDR2 YFSETQ.